Below are 10 T cell receptor beta chains sequenced from a single sample in a study of blood T cell repertoires in COVID-19. The table came from immunoSEQ multiplex PCR; TCRdb's copy has only in-frame clones and leaves some out. Seen here are over 150,000 clones, around 94% observed once, and the top ten hold 0.76%. Sequencing input: peripheral blood. These receptors came from a man between 25 and 39 years old with COVID-19, enrolled during active disease.

This clone was seen a single time. V is TRBV9 and J is TRBJ2-7; TRBD2 matches at 9 bases. V lost 0 bases and J lost 5; bases outside the gene matches: 3. This CDR3 has 14 residues. Germline assignment: CDR1 SGDLS and CDR2 YYNGEE. The CDR3 bases are TGTGCCAGCAGCGTAGTGGGGACTAGCAACGAGCAGTACTTC. Encoded protein: CASSVVGTSNEQYF.

This rearrangement joins TRBV5-1 to TRBJ1-1; D perhaps matches TRBD1 (5 bases). Trimming left V 2 bases short and J 5 bases short, with 13 bases between. The CDR3 sequence is 14 residues long. The germline CDR1 and CDR2 sequences are SGHRS and YFSETQ. Here the CDR3 reads CASSFQGPRTEAFF. For the CDR3, the DNA is TGCGCCAGCAGCTTCCAGGGCCCCAGGACTGAAGCTTTCTTT. Combining the CDR3 with reference TRBV5-1 and TRBJ1-1 gives the whole variable domain KAGVTQTPRYLIKTRGQQVTLSCSPISGHRSVSWYQQTPGQGLQFLFEYFSETQRNKGNFPGRFSGRQFSNSRSEMNVSTLELGDSALYLCASSFQGPRTEAFFGQGTRLTVV.

V and J are TRBV10-3 and TRBJ1-5, with D unresolved. With 3 bases removed from V and 7 bases from J, the gap between germline ends came to 13 bases. CDR3 size: 14 residues. The germline V gene encodes CDR1 ENHRY and CDR2 SYGVKD. CDR3 sequence reads: CAISDRGVGQPQHF. CDR3 coding DNA: TGTGCCATCAGTGACCGGGGTGTCGGCCAGCCCCAGCATTTT.

The chain recombines TRBV6-1 with TRBJ2-7, with TRBD2 matching over 11 bases. The germline V gene has CDR1 MNHNS and CDR2 SASEGT. J was trimmed by 1 base and V by 3 bases; bases with no gene match: 5. CDR3 size: 16 residues. Written as DNA, the CDR3 is TGTGCCAGCAGTGACCTGACTAGCGGGGCTTCCTACGAGCAGTACTTC. Protein product: CASSDLTSGASYEQYF.

The chain combines TRBV7-9 with TRBJ2-4; 11 nucleotides match TRBD1. The CDR3 has 17 residues. Germline V gene data show CDR1 as SEHNR and CDR2 as FQNEAQ (reference sequence). J lost 0 bases, V lost 4 bases, and 5 bases had no gene match. DNA of the CDR3: TGTGCCAGCAGCTCGGGGACAGGGGGGAGAGCCAAAAACATTCAGTACTTC. It specifies CASSSGTGGRAKNIQYF.

The rearrangement joins TRBV10-3 to TRBJ1-1; no firm D call. The CDR3 has 14 residues. The germline V gene encodes CDR1 ENHRY and CDR2 SYGVKD. V was shortened by 2 bases and J by 2 bases, with 9 bases between the two germline ends. The CDR3 here is CAISEMSGNTEAFF. CDR3 coding DNA: TGTGCCATCAGTGAGATGTCAGGAAACACTGAAGCTTTCTTT.

In the case of this clone: Other DNA variants within this sample encode the same CDR3. The chain carries TRBV6-6 and TRBJ1-1; D is unresolved. There are 13 residues in the CDR3. V lost 3 bases, J lost 1 base, and 6 bases lay in between. Germline V lookup: CDR1 MNHNY, CDR2 SVGAGI (reference sequence). The CDR3 DNA follows: TGTGCCAGCAGTTATACAGCGAACACTGAAGCTTTCTTT. Encoded protein: CASSYTANTEAFF.

V is TRBV12-5 and J is TRBJ1-1; the D is unclear. Germline lookup yields CDR1 LGHNT and CDR2 FRNRAP. CDR3 length equals 13 residues. Between the trimmed V and J ends, which lost 2 bases and 1 base, there was a span of 5 bases. As DNA, the CDR3 is TGTGCTAGTGGTTTGATCCGGAACACTGAAGCTTTCTTT. It yields the protein CASGLIRNTEAFF.

The chain uses TRBV6-5 and TRBJ1-3; TRBD1 matches at 9 bases. CDR1 is MNHEY, CDR2 SVGAGI, per germline. CDR3 length: 15 amino acids. V dropped 2 bases and J dropped 6; count of bases not matched to a gene: 5. The DNA of the CDR3 is TGTGCCAGCAGTTACGACAGGGGGACGGAAAACACCATATATTTT. This sequence encodes CASSYDRGTENTIYF.

The V and J genes are TRBV27 and TRBJ2-2, with D maybe TRBD1 (8 bases). Germline CDR1 and CDR2: MNHEY and SMNVEV (reference sequence). The CDR3 is 16 amino acids. The V end was cut by 0 bases, the J end by 5 bases, with 13 bases between. The CDR3, as DNA: TGTGCCAGCAGTTTATCCGGACAGGGAGGGACCGGGGAGCTGTTTTTT. Protein product: CASSLSGQGGTGELFF.